This TCR beta chain came from a study of cytomegalovirus exposure and HLA in healthy donors. With 5 bases removed from V and 1 base from J, the gap between germline ends came to 14 bases. CDR3 length: 15 amino acids. The germline V gene has CDR1 SEHNR and CDR2 FQNEAQ (reference sequence). Study results and limitations: Researchers reported in a later analysis that common viral pathogens appeared linked to several top clusters. Presence/absence analysis assumed near-uniform sequencing depth across donors. Accurate prediction of most subjects' HLA-A and HLA-B alleles from TCR beta sequences was reported. Later examination showed HLA-associated TCR beta chains had greater clonal expansion than equally common others.

Primers included in the PCR were 60 Vbeta and 13 Jbeta primers. Clones were sequenced by immunoSEQ multiplex PCR, and TCRdb holds only the in-frame ones, with some missing. The data hold 150,000 to 200,000 clones, with roughly 73% observed a single time. Notes on this clone: The antigen remains undetermined.

The origin of this receptor is a woman in her thirties in good health and CMV-seronegative. The sequenced material came from PBMCs. The rearrangement uses TRBV7-9 and TRBJ1-2, with no clear D. CDR3 coding DNA: TGTGCCAGCAGCCCCCTAGCCGTAGTTAACTATGGCTACACCTTC. Translated: CASSPLAVVNYGYTF. Combining the CDR3 with reference TRBV7-9 and TRBJ1-2 gives the whole variable domain DTGVSQNPRHKITKRGQNVTFRCDPISEHNRLYWYRQTLGQGPEFLTYFQNEAQLEKSRLLSDRFSAERPKGSFSTLEIQRTEQGDSAMYLCASSPLAVVNYGYTFGSGTRLTVV.